The sequence of this T cell receptor beta chain was determined in a study of blood T cells in healthy people across ages. There are 16 residues in the CDR3. V was trimmed by 0 bases and J by 0 bases, leaving 9 bases between them. Germline V CDR1 and CDR2: SGHTA, FQGNSA. Whole-study results and caveats: Long-lived and aged donors differed, with more naive CD4+ cells and higher diversity in the long-lived. The study regarded diversity estimates from one million T cells as underestimates.

This clonotype has a count of ten or more. Its antigen is unknown. For the second PCR, which ran for about 7 to 11 cycles, a sample-barcoded 5' primer and a J-beta primer mix were used. TCRdb reprocessed the 5' RACE reads via MiXCR and lists one record per CDR3 protein. Of some 900,000 distinct CDR3 sequences in the sample, 29% were seen once. The sequenced sample consisted of blood. The TCR comes from a woman of 80 years or more in good health. The chain recombines TRBV7-2 with TRBJ1-5; D uncertain. CDR3 residues: CASSLAGGYSNQPQHF. CDR3 bases: TGTGCCAGCAGCTTAGCGGGCGGATATAGCAATCAGCCCCAGCATTTT.